This T cell receptor (beta chain) was observed in a study of blood T cell repertoires in COVID-19. The J segment lost 0 bases and the V segment lost 6 bases, leaving 5 bases of the junction unmatched. The CDR3 covers 15 residues. CDR1 MNHEY and CDR2 SVGAGI come from the germline V gene. The study assigned cohorts using participant-reported clinical history. Two consecutive negative NP/OP PCR tests, clearance, or resolved symptoms defined Cohort 3 recovery. Repertoires were generated with immunoSEQ multiplex PCR, while TCRdb's copy carries only in-frame clones and drops some. The profile shows fewer than 200,000 clones, less than 85% of them singletons.

The TCR was taken from a woman aged 45-65 years who had recovered from COVID-19. The V and J genes are TRBV6-5 and TRBJ2-1; 7 positions match TRBD2. The source material was PBMCs or T cells enriched from blood (not recorded which). This CDR3 reads CASRSGASSYNEQFF. The DNA for the CDR3 is TGTGCCAGCAGAAGCGGGGCGAGCTCCTACAATGAGCAGTTCTTC.